There are many counts of the clone carrying this TCR beta chain. The antigen is unknown. This entry comes from a study of T cells after posttransplantation cyclophosphamide. Study-level points and caveats: After PTCy, TRB diversity resembled that of CNI/methotrexate controls.

The repertoire was sequenced with immunoSEQ multiplex PCR; TCRdb's copy has only in-frame clones and lacks some. Listed here are tens of thousands of clones without any singletons, the top ten holding around 5%. From germline, CDR1 is SEHNR and CDR2 FQNEAQ (reference sequence). The CDR3 spans 12 residues. Trimming removed 1 base from V and 5 bases from J, with 5 bases in between. The J gene is TRBJ1-1, the V gene TRBV7-9; no clear D. Sequenced material: PBMCs. This sequence was found in a woman aged 25 to 39 in good health and a related stem cell transplant donor. For the CDR3, the DNA is TGTGCCAGCAGCTTAGAGAGGACTGAAGCTTTCTTT. It codes for CASSLERTEAFF.